A single sample gave rise to the 21 T cell receptor beta chains below, sequenced in a study of OX40 agonist ivuxolimab in advanced cancers. Receptors were amplified or captured by the immunoSEQ multiplex PCR assay. The table comes from immuneACCESS by way of TCRdb, which keeps in-frame sequences with V and J called. Part of the clones is missing from these tables; in studies checked, under half for an unresolved V gene and the rest for unknown reasons. The sample table contains around 63,000 clones; only one count was recorded for 75% to 90% of them. The ten largest clones represent 10% to 14% of the sample. Sequencing was performed on CD4+ or CD8+ T cells sorted from blood, taken in a trial of the OX40 agonist ivuxolimab. The receptors originated from an adult with an advanced solid tumor such as melanoma, head and neck, liver or kidney cancer.

The CDR3 region has the DNA TGTGCCAGCTCACCACTGGGACAGGGGGCTGGAAACACCATATATTTT. This encodes CASSPLGQGAGNTIYF. The V call is TRBV18, the J call TRBJ1-3; 11 positions match TRBD1. Per germline, CDR1 KGHSH and CDR2 LQKENI. The CDR3 spans 16 residues. The ends lost 1 base at V and 2 bases at J; junction bases unmatched: 1.

The chain combines TRBV6-6 with TRBJ1-2; 7 bases match TRBD1. This CDR3 region has 14 residues. Germline CDR1 and CDR2: MNHNY and SVGAGI (reference sequence). The junction had 4 bases not matched to a gene; V was cut back by 2 bases and J by 4 bases. As DNA, the CDR3 is TGTGCCAGCAGTTACGGGGAGGGGGCCTATGGCTACACCTTC. Protein sequence: CASSYGEGAYGYTF.

This chain connects TRBV7-9 to TRBJ2-5; TRBD1 or TRBD2 may be the D gene (5 bases each). Trimming removed 5 bases at V and 11 bases at J, with 24 bases between. This CDR3 contains 15 residues. CDR1 and CDR2 (germline): SEHNR, FQNEAQ (reference sequence). Here the CDR3 reads CASSPPGTGLGEQYF. The CDR3 DNA sequence: TGTGCCAGCAGCCCACCCGGGACGGGGCTTGGTGAGCAGTACTTC.

The chain is built from TRBV9 and TRBJ1-1; the D gene is possibly TRBD1 (5 bases). The germline V and J ends were trimmed by 4 bases and 0 bases, with 13 bases remaining between them. Germline values: CDR1 SGDLS, CDR2 YYNGEE. The CDR3 runs to 15 residues. The CDR3: CASSPRGLVNTEAFF. CDR3 nucleotide sequence: TGTGCCAGCAGCCCCCGGGGGTTGGTGAACACTGAAGCTTTCTTT.

Here the CDR3 reads CASSLGPGSGNTIYF. CDR3 in DNA: TGTGCCAGCAGCTTGGGCCCAGGCTCTGGAAACACCATATATTTT. The gene calls are TRBV5-4 and TRBJ1-3; D call uncertain. The CDR3 spans 15 residues. Trimming removed 0 bases from V and 0 bases from J, with 7 bases in between. The germline gives CDR1 SGHNT, CDR2 YYREEE (reference sequence).

V usage is TRBV19 and J usage is TRBJ2-2, with 10 nucleotides matching TRBD1. In germline, CDR1 is LNHDA, CDR2 SQIVND (reference sequence). The CDR3 covers 17 residues. J was trimmed by 4 bases and V by 4 bases; bases with no gene match: 9. CDR3 bases: TGTGCCAGTAGTACCCGGGACAGGGGATCCGGCACCGGGGAGCTGTTTTTT. Protein: CASSTRDRGSGTGELFF.

The rearrangement joins TRBV7-2 to TRBJ1-2; 10 bases are a match to TRBD1. Germline V gene lookup returns CDR1 SGHTA and CDR2 FQGNSA. The CDR3 sequence is 16 residues long. V was pared by 5 bases and J by 2 bases, with 8 bases of the junction left unmatched. CDR3 sequence: CASSGTGTGANYGYTF. The CDR3 bases are TGTGCCAGCAGCGGTACCGGGACAGGGGCCAACTATGGCTACACCTTC.

V gene TRBV7-9 combines with J gene TRBJ2-1; no definite D call. CDR1 and CDR2 from the germline V gene are SEHNR and FQNEAQ (reference sequence). The CDR3 covers 12 residues. Trimming removed 8 bases from V and 1 base from J, with 6 bases in between. This CDR3 is CASYVSYNEQFF. The CDR3 DNA sequence: TGTGCCAGCTACGTTTCCTACAATGAGCAGTTCTTC.

V gene TRBV5-8 combines with J gene TRBJ2-1; D uncertain. In germline, CDR1 is SGHTS, CDR2 YDEGEE. This CDR3 is 15 amino acids long. Trimming took 3 bases from V and 3 from J, leaving 13 bases between them. CDR3 residues: CASSWVERLYNEQFF. For the CDR3, the DNA is TGTGCCAGCAGCTGGGTCGAGAGACTCTACAATGAGCAGTTCTTC.

This rearrangement joins TRBV25-1 to TRBJ1-2; tentatively, D is TRBD1 (6 bases). Germline V gives CDR1 MGHDK, CDR2 SYGVNS. Trimming shortened V by 4 bases and J by 6 bases, and 27 bases separated the two germline ends. The CDR3 contains 18 residues. This chain's CDR3 is CASSAPISQGYYRDGYTF. CDR3 DNA: TGTGCCAGCAGTGCACCAATTTCACAGGGTTACTACCGGGATGGCTACACCTTC.

This chain joins TRBV5-4 and TRBJ2-3; 10 bases agree with TRBD2. CDR1 is SGHNT, CDR2 YYREEE, per germline (reference sequence). V lost 1 base to trimming and J lost 2 bases; unmatched junction nucleotides: 4. This CDR3 has 16 amino acids. The CDR3 DNA sequence: TGTGCCAGCAGCTTGACTAGCGGGACAAACACAGATACGCAGTATTTT. It codes for CASSLTSGTNTDTQYF.

CDR3 coding DNA: TGCAGCGTCAAGAGAGGGAGGGACACTGAAGCTTTCTTT. Translated, it gives CSVKRGRDTEAFF. J is TRBJ1-1 and V is TRBV29-1; D unresolved. Germline V gene sequence: CDR1 SQVTM, CDR2 ANQGSEA. The V end lost 6 bases, the J end lost 3 bases, and 14 bases lay between the germline ends. This CDR3 comprises 13 residues.

The rearrangement uses TRBV10-3 and TRBJ2-3, with 7 bases aligning to TRBD2. The junction had 7 bases not matched to a gene; V was cut back by 7 bases and J by 0 bases. CDR1 and CDR2 from the germline V gene are ENHRY and SYGVKD. The CDR3 runs to 15 residues. The CDR3 here is CAITPGLSSTDTQYF. The CDR3 DNA reads TGTGCCATCACCCCGGGACTATCTAGCACAGATACGCAGTATTTT.

The V call is TRBV5-4, the J call TRBJ2-7; D unclear. Germline V gene sequence: CDR1 SGHNT, CDR2 YYREEE (reference sequence). The CDR3 has 13 residues. V was trimmed by 4 bases and J by 6 bases, leaving 14 bases between them. This CDR3 reads CASSPGLRSEQYF. The CDR3, as DNA: TGTGCCAGCAGCCCTGGCCTCCGGAGCGAGCAGTACTTC. Drawing the rest from reference TRBV5-4 and TRBJ2-7, the complete variable domain is ETGVTQSPTHLIKTRGQQVTLRCSSQSGHNTVSWYQQALGQGPQFIFQYYREEENGRGNFPPRFSGLQFPNYSSELNVNALELDDSALYLCASSPGLRSEQYFGPGTRLTVT.

V gene TRBV27 combines with J gene TRBJ2-5; TRBD1 matches 7 bases. Germline V CDR1 and CDR2: MNHEY, SMNVEV (reference sequence). CDR3 size: 13 residues. V was pared by 7 bases and J by 7 bases, with 9 bases of the junction left unmatched. DNA for the CDR3: TGTGCCAGCATAGACAGGGATTTAGGGACCCAGTACTTC. Its protein is CASIDRDLGTQYF.

This chain links TRBV9 with TRBJ2-2; 11 nucleotides match TRBD1. Losses at the gene ends were 0 bases for V and 4 bases for J; bases not matched to a gene: 2. The length of the CDR3 is 16 residues. CDR1 SGDLS and CDR2 YYNGEE come from the germline V gene. CDR3 bases: TGTGCCAGCAGCGTAGTCGGGACAGGGGGCACCGGGGAGCTGTTTTTT. This gives the protein CASSVVGTGGTGELFF.

The gene calls are TRBV6-5 and TRBJ1-2, with a tentative D call TRBD1 (6 bases). In germline, CDR1 is MNHEY, CDR2 SVGAGI. V was shortened by 5 bases and J by 8 bases, with 18 bases between the two germline ends. This CDR3 has 14 residues. CDR3 amino acids: CASSGTSPARGYTF. The CDR3 nucleotides are TGTGCCAGCAGTGGGACATCGCCGGCGAGAGGCTACACCTTC.

This chain uses TRBV7-8 with TRBJ1-2; D may be TRBD1 (5 bases). Trimming removed 5 bases at V and 2 bases at J, with 18 bases between. The CDR3 has 16 amino acids. Germline loops: CDR1 SGHVS, CDR2 FQNEAQ. The chain's CDR3 is CASSPGGGRGNYGYTF. The CDR3 DNA reads as TGTGCCAGCAGCCCGGGCGGGGGAAGGGGAAACTATGGCTACACCTTC.

The chain links TRBV2 to TRBJ1-3; no reliable D call. Trimming left V 4 bases short and J 4 bases short, with 11 bases between. Germline assignment: CDR1 SNHLY and CDR2 FYNNEI. The CDR3 consists of 14 residues. CDR3 protein: CASSGLGPGNTIYF. The CDR3 DNA follows: TGTGCCAGCAGTGGGTTAGGGCCAGGAAACACCATATATTTT.

This chain links TRBV18 with TRBJ1-5; D might be TRBD1 (5 bases). CDR1 KGHSH and CDR2 LQKENI come from the germline V gene. The CDR3 runs to 16 residues. V was trimmed by 8 bases and J by 0 bases, leaving 17 bases between them. CDR3 amino acids: CASAPTGPYSNQPQHF. The CDR3 DNA sequence: TGTGCCAGCGCCCCAACAGGCCCCTATAGCAATCAGCCCCAGCATTTT.

The chain links TRBV19 to TRBJ1-1, with 7 bases matching TRBD1. Trimming took 7 bases from V and 1 from J; bases not matched to a gene: 6. Looked up from germline, CDR1 is LNHDA and CDR2 is SQIVND (reference sequence). The CDR3 consists of 14 residues. DNA of the CDR3: TGTGCCAGTACCAGGGGGTGGGGGAACACTGAAGCTTTCTTT. The encoded protein is CASTRGWGNTEAFF.